This TCR beta chain was observed in a study of T cell responses to AZD1222 COVID-19 vaccine. Turning to the study itself: Samples with a second dose at about 4 or about 12 weeks were pooled together.

Study-wide results and limits: There were mostly white British donors and more females than males, and clonal diversity was possibly underestimated. Only five to seven AZD1222 recipients were seropositive at baseline. Along spike, vaccine-associated CD4 TCRs were found throughout, with dominance at 160-218 and 743-854.

Using immunoSEQ multiplex PCR, the repertoire was profiled, and TCRdb retains in-frame clones only, with some absent. The sample shows 160,000 or so clones, about 90% of them seen only once. Points on this clone: Its antigen is not identified.

The germline V and J ends were trimmed by 5 bases and 2 bases, with 9 bases remaining between them. Germline V gives CDR1 SGHTA, CDR2 FQGTGA. There are 13 residues in the CDR3. The receptor's source is an adult in good health. Source: peripheral blood, taken on day 0 of AZD1222 vaccination. The chain links TRBV7-3 to TRBJ1-2; D is ambiguous. CDR3 sequence reads: CASSRDTNYGYTF. The CDR3 DNA follows: TGTGCCAGCAGCCGCGACACCAACTATGGCTACACCTTC.